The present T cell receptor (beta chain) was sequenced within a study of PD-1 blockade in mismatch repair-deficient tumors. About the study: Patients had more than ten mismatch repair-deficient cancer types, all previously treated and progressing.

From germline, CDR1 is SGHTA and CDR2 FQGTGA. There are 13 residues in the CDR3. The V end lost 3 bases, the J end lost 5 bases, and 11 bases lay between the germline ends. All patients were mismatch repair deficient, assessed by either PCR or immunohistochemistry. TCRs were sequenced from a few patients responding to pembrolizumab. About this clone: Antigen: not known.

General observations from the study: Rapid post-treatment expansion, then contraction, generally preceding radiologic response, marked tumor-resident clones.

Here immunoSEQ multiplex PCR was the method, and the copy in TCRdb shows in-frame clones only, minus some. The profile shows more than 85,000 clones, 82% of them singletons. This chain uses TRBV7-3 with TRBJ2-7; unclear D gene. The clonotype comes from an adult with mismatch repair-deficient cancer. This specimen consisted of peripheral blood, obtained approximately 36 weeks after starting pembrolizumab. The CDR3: CASSFPWVDEQYF. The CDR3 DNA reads TGTGCCAGCAGCTTCCCCTGGGTGGACGAGCAGTACTTC.